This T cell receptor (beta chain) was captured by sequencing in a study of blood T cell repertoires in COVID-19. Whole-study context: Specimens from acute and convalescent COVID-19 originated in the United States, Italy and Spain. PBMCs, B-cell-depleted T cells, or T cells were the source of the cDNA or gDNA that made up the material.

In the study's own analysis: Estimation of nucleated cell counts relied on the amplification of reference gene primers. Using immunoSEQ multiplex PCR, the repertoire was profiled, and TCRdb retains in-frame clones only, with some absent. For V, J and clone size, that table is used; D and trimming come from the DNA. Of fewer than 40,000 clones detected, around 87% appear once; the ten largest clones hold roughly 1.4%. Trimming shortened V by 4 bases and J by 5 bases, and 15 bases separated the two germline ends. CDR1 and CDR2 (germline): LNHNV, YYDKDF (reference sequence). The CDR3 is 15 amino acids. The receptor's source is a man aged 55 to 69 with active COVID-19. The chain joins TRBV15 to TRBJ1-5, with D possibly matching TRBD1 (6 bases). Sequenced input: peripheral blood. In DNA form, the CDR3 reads TGTGCCACCAGCACAGGTGGGGCAGGGGATCAGCCCCAGCATTTT. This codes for CATSTGGAGDQPQHF.